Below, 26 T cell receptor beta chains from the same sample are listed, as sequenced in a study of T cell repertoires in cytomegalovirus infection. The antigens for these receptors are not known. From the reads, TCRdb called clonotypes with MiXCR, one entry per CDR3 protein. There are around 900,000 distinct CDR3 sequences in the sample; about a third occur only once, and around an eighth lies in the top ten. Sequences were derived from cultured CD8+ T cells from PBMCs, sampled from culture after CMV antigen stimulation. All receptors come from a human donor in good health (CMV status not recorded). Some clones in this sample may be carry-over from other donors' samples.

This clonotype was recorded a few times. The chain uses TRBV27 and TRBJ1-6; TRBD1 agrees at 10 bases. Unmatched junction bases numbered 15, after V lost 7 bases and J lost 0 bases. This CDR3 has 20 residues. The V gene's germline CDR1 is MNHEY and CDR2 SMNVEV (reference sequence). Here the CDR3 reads CASTSFRPGQGSSYNSPLHF. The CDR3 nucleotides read TGTGCCAGCACCTCCTTTCGTCCGGGACAGGGGAGCTCCTATAATTCACCCCTCCACTTT.

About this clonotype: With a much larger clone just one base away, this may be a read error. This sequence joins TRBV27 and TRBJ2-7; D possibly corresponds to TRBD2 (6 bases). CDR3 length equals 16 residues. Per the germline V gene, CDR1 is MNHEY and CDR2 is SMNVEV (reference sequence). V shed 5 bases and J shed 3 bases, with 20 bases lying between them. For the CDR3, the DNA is TGTGCCAGCAGTGCGAGTTACGGGGGAGAAATCTACGAGCAGTACGTC. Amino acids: CASSASYGGEIYEQYV.

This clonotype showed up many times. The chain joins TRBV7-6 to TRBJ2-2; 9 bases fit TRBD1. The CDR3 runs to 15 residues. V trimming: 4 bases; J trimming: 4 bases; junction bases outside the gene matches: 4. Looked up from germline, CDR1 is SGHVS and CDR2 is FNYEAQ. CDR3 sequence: CASSSDRGGTGELFF. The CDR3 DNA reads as TGTGCCAGCAGCTCGGACAGGGGCGGCACCGGGGAGCTGTTTTTT.

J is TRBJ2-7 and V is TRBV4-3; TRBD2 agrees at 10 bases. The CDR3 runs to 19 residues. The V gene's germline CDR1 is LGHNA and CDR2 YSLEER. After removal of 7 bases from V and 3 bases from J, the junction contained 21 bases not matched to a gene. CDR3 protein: CASTKGTTGSGGSRYEQYV. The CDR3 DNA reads TGCGCCAGCACGAAGGGGACCACGGGTAGCGGGGGGTCCCGCTACGAGCAGTACGTC.

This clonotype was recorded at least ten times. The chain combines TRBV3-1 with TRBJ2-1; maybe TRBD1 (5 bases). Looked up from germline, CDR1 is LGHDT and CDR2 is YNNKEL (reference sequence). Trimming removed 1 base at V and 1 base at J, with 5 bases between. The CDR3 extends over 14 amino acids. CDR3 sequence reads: CASSQAGSYNEQFF. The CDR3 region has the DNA TGTGCCAGCAGCCAAGCAGGGTCCTACAATGAGCAGTTCTTC.

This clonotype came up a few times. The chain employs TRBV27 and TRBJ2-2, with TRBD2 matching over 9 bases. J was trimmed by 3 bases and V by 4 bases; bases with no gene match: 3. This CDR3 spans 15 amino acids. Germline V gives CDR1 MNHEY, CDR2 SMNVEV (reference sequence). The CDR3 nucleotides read TGTGCCAGCAGTTGGAGCGGGGGGTACACCGGGGAGCTGTTTTTT. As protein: CASSWSGGYTGELFF.

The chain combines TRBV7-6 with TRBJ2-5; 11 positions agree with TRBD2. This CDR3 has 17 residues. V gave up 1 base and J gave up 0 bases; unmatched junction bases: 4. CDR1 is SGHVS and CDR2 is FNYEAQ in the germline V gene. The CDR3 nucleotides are TGTGCCAGCAGCTTAGGACTAGCGGGATCGTACCAAGAGACCCAGTACTTC. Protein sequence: CASSLGLAGSYQETQYF.

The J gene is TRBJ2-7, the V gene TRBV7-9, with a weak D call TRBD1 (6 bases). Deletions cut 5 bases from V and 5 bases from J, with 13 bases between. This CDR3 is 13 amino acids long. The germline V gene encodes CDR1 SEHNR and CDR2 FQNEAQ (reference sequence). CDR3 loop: CASSPGTSDEQYV. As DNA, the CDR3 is TGTGCCAGCAGCCCCGGGACATCGGACGAGCAGTACGTC.

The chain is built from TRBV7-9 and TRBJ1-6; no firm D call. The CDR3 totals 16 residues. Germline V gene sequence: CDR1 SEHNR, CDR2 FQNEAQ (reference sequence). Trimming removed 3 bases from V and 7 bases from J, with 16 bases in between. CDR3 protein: CASSFPARRGNSPLHF. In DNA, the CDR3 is TGTGCCAGCAGCTTCCCTGCGAGACGAGGAAATTCACCCCTCCACTTT. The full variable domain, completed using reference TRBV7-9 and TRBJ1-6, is DTGVSQNPRHKITKRGQNVTFRCDPISEHNRLYWYRQTLGQGPEFLTYFQNEAQLEKSRLLSDRFSAERPKGSFSTLEIQRTEQGDSAMYLCASSFPARRGNSPLHFGNGTRLTVT.

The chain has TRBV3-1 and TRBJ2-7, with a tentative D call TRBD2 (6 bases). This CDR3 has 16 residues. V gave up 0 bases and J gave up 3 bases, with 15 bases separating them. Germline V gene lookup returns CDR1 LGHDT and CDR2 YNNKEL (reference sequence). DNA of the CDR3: TGTGCCAGCAGCCAAGATCTTCCGGGACTGCACTACGAGCAGTACTTC. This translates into CASSQDLPGLHYEQYF.

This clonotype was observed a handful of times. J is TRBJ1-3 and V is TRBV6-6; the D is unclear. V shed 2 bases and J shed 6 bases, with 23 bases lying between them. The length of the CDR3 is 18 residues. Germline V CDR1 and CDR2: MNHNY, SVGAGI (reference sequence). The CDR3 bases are TGTGCCAGCAGTTACGCGGTCCACCACATCCCGCTGGAAAACACCATATATTTT. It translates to CASSYAVHHIPLENTIYF.

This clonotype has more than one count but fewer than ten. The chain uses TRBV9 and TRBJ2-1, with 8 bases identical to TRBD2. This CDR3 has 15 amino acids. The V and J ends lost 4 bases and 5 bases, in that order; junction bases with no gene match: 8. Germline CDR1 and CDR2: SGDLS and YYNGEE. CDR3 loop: CASSPFKRGHNEQFF. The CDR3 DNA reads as TGTGCCAGCAGCCCCTTCAAGCGGGGGCACAATGAGCAGTTCTTC.

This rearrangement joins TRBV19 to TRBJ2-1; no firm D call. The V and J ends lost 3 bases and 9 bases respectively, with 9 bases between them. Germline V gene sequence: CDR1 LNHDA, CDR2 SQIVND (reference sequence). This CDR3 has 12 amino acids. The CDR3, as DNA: TGTGCCAGTAGTATTGGCGGAACTGAGCAGTTCTTC. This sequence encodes CASSIGGTEQFF.

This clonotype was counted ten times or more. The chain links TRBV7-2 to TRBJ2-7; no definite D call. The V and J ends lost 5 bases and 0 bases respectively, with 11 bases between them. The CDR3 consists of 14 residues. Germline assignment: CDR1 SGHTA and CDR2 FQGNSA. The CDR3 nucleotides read TGTGCCAGCAGCACAGCTTACACCTCCTACGAGCAGTACTTC. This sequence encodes CASSTAYTSYEQYF.

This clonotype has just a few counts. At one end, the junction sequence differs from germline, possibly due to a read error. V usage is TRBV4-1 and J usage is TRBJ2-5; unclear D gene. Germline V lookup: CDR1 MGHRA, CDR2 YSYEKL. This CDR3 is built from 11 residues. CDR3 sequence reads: CASSQDSAPFF. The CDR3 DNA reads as TGCGCCAGCAGCCAAGATTCAGCGCCATTCTTC.

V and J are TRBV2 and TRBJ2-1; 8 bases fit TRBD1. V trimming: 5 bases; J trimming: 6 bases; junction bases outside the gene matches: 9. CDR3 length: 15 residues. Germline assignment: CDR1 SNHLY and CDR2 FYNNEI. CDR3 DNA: TGTGCCAGCAGTAGTGACAGGGGAGGTAGCAATGAGCAGTTCTTC. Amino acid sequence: CASSSDRGGSNEQFF.

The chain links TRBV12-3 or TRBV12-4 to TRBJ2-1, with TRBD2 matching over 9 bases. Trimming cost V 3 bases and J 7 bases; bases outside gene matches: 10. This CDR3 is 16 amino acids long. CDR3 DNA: TGTGCCAGCAGTTTGCCCGGGACTAGCAGGGGGAATGAGCAGTTCTTC. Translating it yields CASSLPGTSRGNEQFF.

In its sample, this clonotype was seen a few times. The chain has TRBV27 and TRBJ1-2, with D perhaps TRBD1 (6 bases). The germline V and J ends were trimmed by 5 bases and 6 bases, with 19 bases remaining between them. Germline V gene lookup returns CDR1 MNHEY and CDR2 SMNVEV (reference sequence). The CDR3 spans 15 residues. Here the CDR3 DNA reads TGTGCCAGCAGTACCCCCCGAGGGGGGCCGGATGGCTACACCTTC. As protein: CASSTPRGGPDGYTF.

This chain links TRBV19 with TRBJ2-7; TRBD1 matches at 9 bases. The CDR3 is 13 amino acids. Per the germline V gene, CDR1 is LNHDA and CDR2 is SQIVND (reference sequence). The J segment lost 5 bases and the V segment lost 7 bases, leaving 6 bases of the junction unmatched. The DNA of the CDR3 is TGTGCCAGTATGAGGACAGGGGCCAACGAGCAGTACTTC. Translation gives CASMRTGANEQYF.

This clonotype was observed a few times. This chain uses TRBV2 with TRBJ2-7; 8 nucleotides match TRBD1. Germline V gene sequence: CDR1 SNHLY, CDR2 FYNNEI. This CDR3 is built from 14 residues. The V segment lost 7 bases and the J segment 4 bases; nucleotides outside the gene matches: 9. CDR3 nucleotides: TGTGCCAGCATACAACAGGGGGAGTGGTACGAGCAGTACTTC. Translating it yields CASIQQGEWYEQYF.

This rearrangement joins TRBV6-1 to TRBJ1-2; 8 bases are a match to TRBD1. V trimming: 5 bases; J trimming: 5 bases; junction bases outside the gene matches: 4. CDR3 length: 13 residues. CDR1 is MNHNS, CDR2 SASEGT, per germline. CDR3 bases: TGTGCCAGCAGTACGACAGGGGAATATGGCTACACCTTC. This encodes CASSTTGEYGYTF.

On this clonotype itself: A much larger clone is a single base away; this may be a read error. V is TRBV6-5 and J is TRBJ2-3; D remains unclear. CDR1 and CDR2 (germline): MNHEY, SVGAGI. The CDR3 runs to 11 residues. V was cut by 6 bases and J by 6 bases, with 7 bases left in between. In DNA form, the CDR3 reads TGTGCCAGCAGCGTTCTGGATACGCAGTATTTT. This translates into CASSVLDTQYF.

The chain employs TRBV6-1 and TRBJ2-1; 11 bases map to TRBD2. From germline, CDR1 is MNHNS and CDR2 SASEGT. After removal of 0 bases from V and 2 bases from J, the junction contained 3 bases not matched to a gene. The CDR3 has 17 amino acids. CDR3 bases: TGTGCCAGCAGTGAAGCGAGTAGCGGGGGGGCCTACAATGAGCAGTTCTTC. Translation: CASSEASSGGAYNEQFF.

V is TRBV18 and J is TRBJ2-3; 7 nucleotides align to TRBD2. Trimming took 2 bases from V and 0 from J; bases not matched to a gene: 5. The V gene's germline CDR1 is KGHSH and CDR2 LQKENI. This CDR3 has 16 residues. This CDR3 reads CASSPVAGTSTDTQYF. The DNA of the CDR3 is TGTGCCAGCTCACCAGTAGCGGGCACTAGCACAGATACGCAGTATTTT.

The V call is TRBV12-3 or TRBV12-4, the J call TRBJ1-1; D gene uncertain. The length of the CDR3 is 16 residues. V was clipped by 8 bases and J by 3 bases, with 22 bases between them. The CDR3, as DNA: TGTGCCAGCTTAAGCACAACCCCCCCTCGGGACACTGAAGCTTTCTTT. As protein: CASLSTTPPRDTEAFF.

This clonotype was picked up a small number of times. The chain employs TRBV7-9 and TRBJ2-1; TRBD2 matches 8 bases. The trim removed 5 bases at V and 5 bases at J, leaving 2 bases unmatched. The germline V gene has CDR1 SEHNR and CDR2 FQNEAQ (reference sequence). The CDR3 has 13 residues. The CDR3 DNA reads TGTGCCAGCAGCCATAGCGGGAACAATGAGCAGTTCTTC. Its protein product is CASSHSGNNEQFF.